The 5 T cell receptor beta chains presented below share a single source sample, sequenced in a study of spatial heterogeneity in lung cancer. Time point denoted: blood at routine non-recurrence follow-up after resection. Without sorting, whole RNA was sequenced from tumor, nontumor lung or frozen PBMC. TCRdb processed the 5' RACE reads anew with MiXCR; each CDR3 protein has one entry. The sample contains about 52,000 distinct CDR3 sequences, roughly 7% of which appear only once. The source was PBMCs, collected at follow-up. Receptors originate from a female donor with early-stage non-small cell lung cancer.

A few counts support this clonotype. The V gene is TRBV5-1, the J gene TRBJ2-3; D may be TRBD1 (5 bases). This CDR3 comprises 14 residues. Trimming stripped 1 base from V and 1 base from J, with 7 bases between. Germline CDR1 reads SGHRS; CDR2 reads YFSETQ. The CDR3 loop reads CASSLSGRTDTQYF. The DNA for the CDR3 is TGCGCCAGCAGCTTGTCAGGGCGCACAGATACGCAGTATTTT.

This clonotype was found a few times. The chain joins TRBV20-1 to TRBJ2-3; the D is unclear. This CDR3 contains 15 residues. Germline values: CDR1 DFQATT, CDR2 SNEGSKA (reference sequence). With 0 bases removed from V and 0 bases from J, the gap between germline ends came to 10 bases. CDR3 DNA: TGCAGTGCTAGAGATTGGTTTGGTAGCACAGATACGCAGTATTTT. Protein sequence: CSARDWFGSTDTQYF.

The V gene is TRBV6-1, the J gene TRBJ2-6; D is uncertain. Trimming left V 5 bases short and J 0 bases short, with 11 bases between. Germline CDR1 is MNHNS and CDR2 is SASEGT. The CDR3 runs 16 residues. The CDR3 sequence is CASSHGGSSGANVLTF. The CDR3, as DNA: TGTGCCAGCAGTCATGGCGGATCCTCTGGGGCCAACGTCCTGACTTTC.

DNA for the CDR3: TGTGCCAGCAGTTTCGACAATGAGCAGTTCTTC. Its protein product is CASSFDNEQFF. The genes are TRBV2 and TRBJ2-1; the D is unclear. The CDR3 is 11 residues long. Trimming left V 5 bases short and J 5 bases short, with 4 bases between. Germline V gives CDR1 SNHLY, CDR2 FYNNEI.

There are a few counts of this clonotype. The chain couples TRBV18 to TRBJ2-3; 8 positions match TRBD2. With 4 bases clipped from V and 2 bases from J, the junction kept 2 bases outside the gene matches. Looked up from germline, CDR1 is KGHSH and CDR2 is LQKENI. The CDR3 consists of 14 residues. The CDR3 loop is CASSRSGVTDTQYF. CDR3 DNA sequence: TGTGCCAGCTCACGTAGCGGGGTCACAGATACGCAGTATTTT.